Following are 7 T cell receptor beta chains from one sample sequenced in a study of immune evolution from preneoplasia to lung adenocarcinoma (dated by TCRdb to the early 2020s). Libraries were prepared through the immunoSEQ multiplex PCR assay. TCRdb took this table from immuneACCESS and kept in-frame rearrangements with V and J called. Such tables lack part of the clones; where checked against another copy, unresolved V genes explain under half of the gap, and the rest is unexplained. The sample contains around 41,000 clones, roughly four fifths of them found a single time. The ten largest clonotypes hold approximately 4.8% of the sample. The sample was FFPE invasive lung adenocarcinoma tissue. The sample's cell subset or site, from its label and the paper: frankly invasive lung adenocarcinoma (ADC). All receptors derive from a person aged 60 to 70 with lung adenocarcinoma.

The chain is built from TRBV19 and TRBJ2-7; 9 bases map to TRBD1. This CDR3 has 13 amino acids. Germline CDR1 and CDR2: LNHDA and SQIVND (reference sequence). V shed 7 bases, J shed 1 base, and the junction held 2 bases outside the gene matches. The CDR3 reads CASKGTGSYEQYF. The CDR3 DNA reads TGTGCCAGTAAGGGGACAGGGTCCTACGAGCAGTACTTC.

V usage is TRBV11-3 and J usage is TRBJ2-7; tentatively, D is TRBD2 (6 bases). Germline V gives CDR1 SGHNT, CDR2 YENEEA. This CDR3 contains 16 residues. Between the trimmed V and J ends, which lost 5 bases and 0 bases, there was a span of 17 bases. The CDR3, as DNA: TGTGCCAGCAGCCGAGACCAGGGACTTCTCTCCTACGAGCAGTACTTC. This sequence encodes CASSRDQGLLSYEQYF.

This clone showed up just a few times. The chain has TRBV7-9 and TRBJ2-1, with 8 positions matching TRBD2. The CDR3 is 15 amino acids. The germline V gene has CDR1 SEHNR and CDR2 FQNEAQ (reference sequence). V gave up 5 bases and J gave up 6 bases; unmatched junction bases: 9. CDR3 region: CASSPGLVFGNEQFF. The CDR3 coding sequence is TGTGCCAGCAGCCCGGGACTAGTCTTCGGCAATGAGCAGTTCTTC.

This clone was seen once. The chain carries TRBV5-8 and TRBJ1-2; no definite D call. The CDR3 totals 11 residues. Germline V lookup: CDR1 SGHTS, CDR2 YDEGEE. Trimming removed 1 base at V and 3 bases at J, with 1 base between. Written as DNA, the CDR3 is TGTGCCAGCAGCTTGTACTATGGCTACACCTTC. Encoded protein: CASSLYYGYTF.

The CDR3 sequence is CASSFSGNNEQFF. The CDR3 DNA reads TGTGCCAGCAGCTTTAGCGGGAACAATGAGCAGTTCTTC. This chain joins TRBV11-3 and TRBJ2-1; TRBD2 matches 8 bases. This CDR3 has 13 amino acids. V lost 3 bases and J lost 5; bases outside the gene matches: 0. CDR1 is SGHNT, CDR2 YENEEA, per germline.

V and J are TRBV9 and TRBJ2-7, with D hard to call. Trimming pared 0 bases from V and 0 bases from J, leaving 7 bases between. Germline CDR1 reads SGDLS; CDR2 reads YYNGEE. The CDR3 runs 14 residues. The CDR3 region is CASSVDHSSYEQYF. CDR3 nucleotide sequence: TGTGCCAGCAGCGTAGACCATTCCTCCTACGAGCAGTACTTC.

V usage is TRBV28 and J usage is TRBJ2-4; 8 positions agree with TRBD1. Trimming took 5 bases from V and 6 from J; bases not matched to a gene: 12. CDR1 is MDHEN and CDR2 is SYDVKM in the germline V gene. CDR3 length: 16 residues. CDR3 nucleotides: TGTGCCAGCAGTCCCAACAGGGGGAAGGGAGGAAACATTCAGTACTTC. Encoded protein: CASSPNRGKGGNIQYF.